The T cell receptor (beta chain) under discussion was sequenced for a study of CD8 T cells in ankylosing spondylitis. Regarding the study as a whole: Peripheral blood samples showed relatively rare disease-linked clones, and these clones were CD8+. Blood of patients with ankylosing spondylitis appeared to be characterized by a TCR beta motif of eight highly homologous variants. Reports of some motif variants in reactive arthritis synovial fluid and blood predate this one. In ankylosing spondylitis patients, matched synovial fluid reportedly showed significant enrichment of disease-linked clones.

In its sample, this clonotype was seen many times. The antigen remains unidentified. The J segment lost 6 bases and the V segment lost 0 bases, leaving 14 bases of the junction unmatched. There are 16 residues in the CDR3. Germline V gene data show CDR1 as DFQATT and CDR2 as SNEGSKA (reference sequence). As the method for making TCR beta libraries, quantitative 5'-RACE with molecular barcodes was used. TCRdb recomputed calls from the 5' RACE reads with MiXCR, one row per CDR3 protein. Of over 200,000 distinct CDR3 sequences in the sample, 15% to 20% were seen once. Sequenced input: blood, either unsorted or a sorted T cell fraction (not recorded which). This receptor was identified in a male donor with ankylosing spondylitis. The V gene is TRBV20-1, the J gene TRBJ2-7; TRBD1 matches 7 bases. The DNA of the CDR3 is TGCAGTGCTAGAGATGGGCAGGGGGTTATGGTATTCGAGCAGTACTTC. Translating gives CSARDGQGVMVFEQYF.